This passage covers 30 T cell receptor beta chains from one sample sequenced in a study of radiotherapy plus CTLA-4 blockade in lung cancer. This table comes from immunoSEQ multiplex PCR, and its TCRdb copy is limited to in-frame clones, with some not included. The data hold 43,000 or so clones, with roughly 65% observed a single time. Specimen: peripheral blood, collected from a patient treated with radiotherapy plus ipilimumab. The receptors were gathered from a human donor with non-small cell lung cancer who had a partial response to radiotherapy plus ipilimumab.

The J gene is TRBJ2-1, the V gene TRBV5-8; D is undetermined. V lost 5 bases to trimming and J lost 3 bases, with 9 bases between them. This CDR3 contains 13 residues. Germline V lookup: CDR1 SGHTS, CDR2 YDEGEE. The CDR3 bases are TGTGCCAGCAGTGGAGCTTACTACAATGAGCAGTTCTTC. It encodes CASSGAYYNEQFF.

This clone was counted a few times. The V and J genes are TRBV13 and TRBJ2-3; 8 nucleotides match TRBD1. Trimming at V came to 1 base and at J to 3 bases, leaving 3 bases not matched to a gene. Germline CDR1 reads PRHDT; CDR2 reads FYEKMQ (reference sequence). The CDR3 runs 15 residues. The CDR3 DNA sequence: TGTGCCAGCAGCTTAGCAGGGGGCGGGACAGATACGCAGTATTTT. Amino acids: CASSLAGGGTDTQYF.

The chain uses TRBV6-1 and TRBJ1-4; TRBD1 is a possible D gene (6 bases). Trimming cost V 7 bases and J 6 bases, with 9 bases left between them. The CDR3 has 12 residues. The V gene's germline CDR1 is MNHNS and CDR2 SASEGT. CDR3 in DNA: TGTGCCAGCAACGGGGGGCATGAAAAACTGTTTTTT. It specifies CASNGGHEKLFF.

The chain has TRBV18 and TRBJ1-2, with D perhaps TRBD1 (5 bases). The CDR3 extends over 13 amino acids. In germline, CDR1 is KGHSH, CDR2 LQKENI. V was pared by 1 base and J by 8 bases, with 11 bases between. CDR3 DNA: TGTGCCAGCTCACCACGTGACAGTGACGGCTACACCTTC. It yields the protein CASSPRDSDGYTF.

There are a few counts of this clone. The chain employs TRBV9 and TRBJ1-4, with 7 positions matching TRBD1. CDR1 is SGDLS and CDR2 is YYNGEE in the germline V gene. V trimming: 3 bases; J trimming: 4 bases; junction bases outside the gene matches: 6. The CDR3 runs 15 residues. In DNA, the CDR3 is TGTGCCAGCAGCGCCTGGGGACAGATTAATGAAAAACTGTTTTTT. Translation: CASSAWGQINEKLFF.

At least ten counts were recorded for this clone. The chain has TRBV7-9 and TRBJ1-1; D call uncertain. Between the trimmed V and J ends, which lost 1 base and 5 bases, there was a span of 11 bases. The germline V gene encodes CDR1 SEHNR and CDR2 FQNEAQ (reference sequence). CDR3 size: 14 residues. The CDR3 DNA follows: TGTGCCAGCAGCTTAGGGGCAGGAGGGACTGAAGCTTTCTTT. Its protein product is CASSLGAGGTEAFF.

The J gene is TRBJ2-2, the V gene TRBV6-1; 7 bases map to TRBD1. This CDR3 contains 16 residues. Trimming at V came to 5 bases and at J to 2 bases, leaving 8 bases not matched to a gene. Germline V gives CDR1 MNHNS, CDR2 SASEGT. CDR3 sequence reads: CASSQEGDSNTGELFF. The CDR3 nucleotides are TGTGCCAGCAGTCAAGAGGGGGACAGTAACACCGGGGAGCTGTTTTTT.

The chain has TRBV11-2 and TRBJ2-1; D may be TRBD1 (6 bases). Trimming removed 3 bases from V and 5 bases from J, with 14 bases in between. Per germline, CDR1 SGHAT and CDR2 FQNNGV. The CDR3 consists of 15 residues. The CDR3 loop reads CASSFEGVSDNEQFF. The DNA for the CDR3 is TGTGCCAGCAGCTTTGAGGGGGTTTCGGACAATGAGCAGTTCTTC.

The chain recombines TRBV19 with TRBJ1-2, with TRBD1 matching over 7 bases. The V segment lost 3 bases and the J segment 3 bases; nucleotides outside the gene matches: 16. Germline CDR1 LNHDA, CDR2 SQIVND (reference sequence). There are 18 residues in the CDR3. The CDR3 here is CASSMIGPHRDRHYGYTF. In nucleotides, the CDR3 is TGTGCCAGTAGTATGATCGGGCCCCACCGGGACAGACACTATGGCTACACCTTC.

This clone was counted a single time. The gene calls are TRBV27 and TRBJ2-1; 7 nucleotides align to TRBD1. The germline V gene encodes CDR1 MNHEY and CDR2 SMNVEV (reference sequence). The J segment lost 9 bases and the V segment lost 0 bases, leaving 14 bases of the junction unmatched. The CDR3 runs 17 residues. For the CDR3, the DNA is TGTGCCAGCAGTTTATCTCTAGGGGGCAGGGGCGACAGTGAGCAGTTCTTC. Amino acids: CASSLSLGGRGDSEQFF.

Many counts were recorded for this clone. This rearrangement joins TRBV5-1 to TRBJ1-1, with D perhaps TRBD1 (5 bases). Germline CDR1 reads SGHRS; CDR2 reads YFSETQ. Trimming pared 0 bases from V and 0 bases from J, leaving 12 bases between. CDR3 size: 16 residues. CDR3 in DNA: TGCGCCAGCAGCTTGGATCCCGGCAGGGTGAACACTGAAGCTTTCTTT. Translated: CASSLDPGRVNTEAFF.

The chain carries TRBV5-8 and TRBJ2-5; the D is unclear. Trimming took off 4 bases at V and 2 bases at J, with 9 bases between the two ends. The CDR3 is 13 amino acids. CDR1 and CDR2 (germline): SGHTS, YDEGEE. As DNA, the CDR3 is TGTGCCAGCAGCGGAGAGATTCAAGAGACCCAGTACTTC. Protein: CASSGEIQETQYF.

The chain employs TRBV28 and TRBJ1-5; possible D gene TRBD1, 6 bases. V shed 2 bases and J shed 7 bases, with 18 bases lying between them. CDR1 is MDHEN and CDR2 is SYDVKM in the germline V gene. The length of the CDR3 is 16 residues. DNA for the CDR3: TGTGCCAGCAGTTTAGTTCGGCCAGGGGCCCTACAGCCCCAGCATTTT. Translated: CASSLVRPGALQPQHF.

For the CDR3, the DNA is TGTGCCAGCAGCTTCCCGACTAGCGGGAGGGCCCCAGATACGCAGTATTTT. This sequence encodes CASSFPTSGRAPDTQYF. The V gene is TRBV5-4, the J gene TRBJ2-3; 14 nucleotides line up with TRBD2. This CDR3 spans 17 amino acids. After removal of 2 bases from V and 4 bases from J, the junction contained 6 bases not matched to a gene. Germline CDR1 and CDR2: SGHNT and YYREEE (reference sequence).

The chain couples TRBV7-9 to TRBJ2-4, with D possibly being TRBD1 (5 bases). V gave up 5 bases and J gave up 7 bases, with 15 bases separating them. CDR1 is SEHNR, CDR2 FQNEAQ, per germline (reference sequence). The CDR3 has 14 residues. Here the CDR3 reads CASSPGSLSNIQYF. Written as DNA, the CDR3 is TGTGCCAGCAGCCCAGGGTCCCTTTCTAACATTCAGTACTTC.

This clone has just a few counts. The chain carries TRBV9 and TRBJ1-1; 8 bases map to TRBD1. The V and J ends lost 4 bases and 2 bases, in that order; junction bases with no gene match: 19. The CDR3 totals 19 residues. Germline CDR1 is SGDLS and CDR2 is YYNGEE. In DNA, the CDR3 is TGTGCCAGCAGCTATAGCGTAAGCCCCTCGGACAGGGATAACACTGAAGCTTTCTTT. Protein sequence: CASSYSVSPSDRDNTEAFF.

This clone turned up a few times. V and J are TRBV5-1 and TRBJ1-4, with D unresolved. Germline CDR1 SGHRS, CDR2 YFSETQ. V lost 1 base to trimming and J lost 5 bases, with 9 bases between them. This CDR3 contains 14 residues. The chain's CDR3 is CASSLSPNNEKLFF. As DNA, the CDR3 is TGCGCCAGCAGCTTGAGCCCGAACAATGAAAAACTGTTTTTT.

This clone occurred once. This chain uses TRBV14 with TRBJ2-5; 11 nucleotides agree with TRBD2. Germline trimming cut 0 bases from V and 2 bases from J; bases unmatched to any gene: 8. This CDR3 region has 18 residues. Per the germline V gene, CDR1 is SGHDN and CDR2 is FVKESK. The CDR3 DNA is TGTGCCAGCAGCCAAGATAGGCTAGCGGGGGGCCGTCAAGAGACCCAGTACTTC. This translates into CASSQDRLAGGRQETQYF.

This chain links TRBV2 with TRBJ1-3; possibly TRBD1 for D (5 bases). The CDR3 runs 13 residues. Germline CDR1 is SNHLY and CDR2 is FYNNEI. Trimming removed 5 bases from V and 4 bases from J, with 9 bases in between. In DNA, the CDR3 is TGTGCCAGCAGTCCAGGGCGGGGAAACACCATATATTTT. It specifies CASSPGRGNTIYF.

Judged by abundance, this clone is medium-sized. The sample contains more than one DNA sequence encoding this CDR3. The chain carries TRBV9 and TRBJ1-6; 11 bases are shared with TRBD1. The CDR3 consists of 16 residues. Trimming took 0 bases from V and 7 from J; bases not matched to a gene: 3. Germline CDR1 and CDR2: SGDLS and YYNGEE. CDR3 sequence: CASSVEGTGGNSPLHF. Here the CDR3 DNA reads TGTGCCAGCAGCGTAGAGGGGACAGGGGGGAATTCACCCCTCCACTTT.

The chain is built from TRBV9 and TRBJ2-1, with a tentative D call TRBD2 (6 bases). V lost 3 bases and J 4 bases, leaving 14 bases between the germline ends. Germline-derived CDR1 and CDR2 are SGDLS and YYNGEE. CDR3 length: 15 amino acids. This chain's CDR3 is CASSGRESGYNEQFF. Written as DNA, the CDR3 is TGTGCCAGCAGCGGGAGGGAGTCGGGTTACAATGAGCAGTTCTTC.

CDR3 bases: TGTGCCAGCAGCTTAGCGATAGCGGGGGAGGGAGATACGCAGTATTTT. It translates to CASSLAIAGEGDTQYF. The chain links TRBV7-8 to TRBJ2-3; 9 bases map to TRBD2. The V and J ends lost 0 bases and 5 bases, in that order; junction bases with no gene match: 6. The V gene's germline CDR1 is SGHVS and CDR2 FQNEAQ. This CDR3 is built from 16 residues.

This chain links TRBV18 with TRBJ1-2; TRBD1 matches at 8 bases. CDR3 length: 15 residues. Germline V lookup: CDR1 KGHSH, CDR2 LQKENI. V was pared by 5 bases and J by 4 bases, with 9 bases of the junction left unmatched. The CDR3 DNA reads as TGTGCCAGCTCAGAAGACAGGGGATTAGGCTATGGCTACACCTTC. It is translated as CASSEDRGLGYGYTF.

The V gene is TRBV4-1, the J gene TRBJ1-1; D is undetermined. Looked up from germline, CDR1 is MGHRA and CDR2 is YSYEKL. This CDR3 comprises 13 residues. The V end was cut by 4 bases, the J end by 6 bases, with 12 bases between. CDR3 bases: TGCGCCAGCAGCCCAACGGTCGCGTCTGAAGCTTTCTTT. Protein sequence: CASSPTVASEAFF.

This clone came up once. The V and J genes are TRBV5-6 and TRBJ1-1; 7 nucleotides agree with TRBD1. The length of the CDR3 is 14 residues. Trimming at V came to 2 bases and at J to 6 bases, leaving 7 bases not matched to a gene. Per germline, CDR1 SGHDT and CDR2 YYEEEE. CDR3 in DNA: TGTGCCAGCAGCTTTGGACAAGACAGGGCTGAAGCTTTCTTT. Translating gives CASSFGQDRAEAFF.

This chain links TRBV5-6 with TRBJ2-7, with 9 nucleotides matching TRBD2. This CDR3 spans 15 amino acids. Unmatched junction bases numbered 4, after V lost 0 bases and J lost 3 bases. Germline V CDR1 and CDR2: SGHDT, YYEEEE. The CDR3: CASSLVGSGSYEQYF. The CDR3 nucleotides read TGTGCCAGCAGCTTGGTTGGTAGCGGGAGCTACGAGCAGTACTTC.

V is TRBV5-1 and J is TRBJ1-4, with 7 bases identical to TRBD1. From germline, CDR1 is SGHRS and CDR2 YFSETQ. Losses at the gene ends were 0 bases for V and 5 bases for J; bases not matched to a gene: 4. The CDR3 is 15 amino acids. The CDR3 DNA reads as TGCGCCAGCAGCTTGGCCCTGACAGGGAATGAAAAACTGTTTTTT. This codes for CASSLALTGNEKLFF.

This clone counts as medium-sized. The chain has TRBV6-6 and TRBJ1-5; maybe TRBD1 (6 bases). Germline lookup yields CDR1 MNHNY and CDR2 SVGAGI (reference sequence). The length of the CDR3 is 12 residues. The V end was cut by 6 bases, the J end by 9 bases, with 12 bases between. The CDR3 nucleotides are TGTGCCAGCAGCCCTGAAGGGGGGCCCCAGCATTTT. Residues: CASSPEGGPQHF.

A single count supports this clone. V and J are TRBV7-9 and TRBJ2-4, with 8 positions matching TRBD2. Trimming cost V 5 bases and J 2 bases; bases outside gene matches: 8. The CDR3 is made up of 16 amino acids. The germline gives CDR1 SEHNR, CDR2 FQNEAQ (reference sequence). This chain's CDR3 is CASSKIAGSSKNIQYF. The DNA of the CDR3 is TGTGCCAGCAGCAAAATAGCGGGAAGTTCCAAAAACATTCAGTACTTC.

CDR3 in amino acids: CSVEREIQETQYF. CDR3 bases: TGCAGCGTTGAAAGGGAGATTCAAGAGACCCAGTACTTC. The chain carries TRBV29-1 and TRBJ2-5; D may be TRBD2 (5 bases). The CDR3 has 13 residues. Germline V gives CDR1 SQVTM, CDR2 ANQGSEA. V gave up 2 bases and J gave up 2 bases, with 9 bases separating them.